Each of the 9 T cell receptor beta chains below was sequenced from the same sample in a study of T cell repertoires in cytomegalovirus infection. MiXCR was run by TCRdb on the reads, yielding one entry per CDR3 protein. The sample lists fewer than 250,000 distinct CDR3 sequences, roughly 22% occurring once. The sequencing input was CD8+ T cells from PBMCs. The source is a human donor in good health (CMV status not recorded). Some clones in this sample may be carry-over from other donors' samples.

V usage is TRBV7-6 and J usage is TRBJ2-5; no definite D call. Trimming cost V 4 bases and J 5 bases, with 14 bases left between them. This CDR3 is 14 amino acids long. Germline CDR1 is SGHVS and CDR2 is FNYEAQ. The CDR3 spells CASSSPEVRETQYF. As DNA, the CDR3 is TGTGCCAGCAGCTCCCCAGAAGTCCGGGAGACCCAGTACTTC.

This clonotype was seen many times. The rearrangement joins TRBV7-3 to TRBJ1-5, with no clear D. With 6 bases removed from V and 6 bases from J, the gap between germline ends came to 9 bases. CDR1 SGHTA and CDR2 FQGTGA come from the germline V gene. The CDR3 is 12 residues long. The chain's CDR3 is CASRGSVQPQHF. The CDR3 nucleotides read TGTGCCAGCAGGGGGAGCGTTCAGCCCCAGCATTTT.

The V gene is TRBV5-4, the J gene TRBJ1-1; D gene uncertain. The CDR3 has 12 amino acids. In germline, CDR1 is SGHNT, CDR2 YYREEE (reference sequence). Trimming removed 0 bases at V and 11 bases at J, with 11 bases between. CDR3 bases: TGTGCCAGCAGCTTGGGGGCAGGCCAGGCTTTCTTT. Its translation is CASSLGAGQAFF.

This clonotype was seen many times. This sequence joins TRBV7-2 and TRBJ2-5, with D perhaps matching TRBD2 (6 bases). V was clipped by 5 bases and J by 6 bases, with 10 bases between them. This CDR3 is 12 amino acids long. Germline CDR1 and CDR2: SGHTA and FQGNSA. The DNA of the CDR3 is TGTGCCAGCAGCCCCCGGGAGCAGACCCAGTACTTC. Translation gives CASSPREQTQYF.

This chain links TRBV2 with TRBJ2-7; TRBD2 is a possible D gene (6 bases). The CDR3 runs to 13 residues. Germline CDR1 and CDR2: SNHLY and FYNNEI. V lost 6 bases, J lost 6 bases, and 15 bases lay in between. CDR3 DNA: TGTGCCAGCAGGCTGAACGGGGGTGGCGAGCAGTACTTC. Translating it yields CASRLNGGGEQYF.

The sample holds many counts of this clonotype. This sequence joins TRBV11-2 and TRBJ2-1; the D call may be TRBD1 or TRBD2 (5 bases each). Trimming pared 5 bases from V and 4 bases from J, leaving 15 bases between. Per the germline V gene, CDR1 is SGHAT and CDR2 is FQNNGV. CDR3 size: 15 residues. CDR3 in DNA: TGTGCCAGCAGCCGGGAAGCAGGGTCATACAATGAGCAGTTCTTC. It is translated as CASSREAGSYNEQFF. The full variable domain, with the rest looked up from reference TRBV11-2 and TRBJ2-1, is EAGVAQSPRYKIIEKRQSVAFWCNPISGHATLYWYQQILGQGPKLLIQFQNNGVVDDSQLPKDRFSAERLKGVDSTLKIQPAKLEDSAVYLCASSREAGSYNEQFFGPGTRLTVL.

In the case of this clonotype: This may arise from a read error, as a much more abundant clone is one base away. V and J are TRBV2 and TRBJ2-7, with D hard to call. V was cut by 6 bases and J by 2 bases, with 11 bases left in between. This CDR3 spans 13 amino acids. Germline CDR1 reads SNHLY; CDR2 reads FYNNEI. CDR3 DNA sequence: TGTGCCAGCAGGGGCACAGCTCCCTACGAGCAGTACTTC. It codes for CASRGTAPYEQYF. Together with reference TRBV2 and TRBJ2-7, the CDR3 gives the full variable domain: EPEVTQTPSHQVTQMGQEVILRCVPISNHLYFYWYRQILGQKVEFLVSFYNNEISEKSEIFDDQFSVERPDGSNFTLKIRSTKLEDSAMYFCASRGTAPYEQYFGPGTRLTVT.

This clonotype was picked up a small number of times. The rearrangement uses TRBV28 and TRBJ2-7; D is perhaps TRBD2 (5 bases). V lost 5 bases and J 2 bases, leaving 13 bases between the germline ends. Germline V lookup: CDR1 MDHEN, CDR2 SYDVKM. The CDR3 contains 14 residues. The CDR3, as DNA: TGTGCCAGCAGTCAGCGGCTAGCCCCCTACGAGCAGTACTTC. Amino acid sequence: CASSQRLAPYEQYF.

The chain joins TRBV2 to TRBJ2-1; 10 bases agree with TRBD1. Germline V CDR1 and CDR2: SNHLY, FYNNEI. The CDR3 loop spans 18 amino acids. Trimming cost V 0 bases and J 5 bases; bases outside gene matches: 10. For the CDR3, the DNA is TGTGCCAGCAGTGAAGCCGATACCGTTGGACAGGGGGACAATGAGCAGTTCTTC. It translates to CASSEADTVGQGDNEQFF.